What follows describes a single T cell receptor beta chain. The sample belongs to a study of shared clonotypes between healthy human individuals. Study overall: Three plates were used per donor for CD4 naive, three for CD4 memory, two for CD8 naive and one for CD8 memory.

Assay used: immunoSEQ multiplex PCR; TCRdb lists only in-frame clones, some missing. The table lists approximately 2.3 million clones, 93% of them singletons. Sequencing was done on a sample of naive CD4+ T cells from PBMCs. Subset given: CD45RA+ positively selected. The clonotype originates from a man between 18 and 29 years old in good health. Some clones in this sample may be carry-over from other donors' samples.

The CDR3 DNA sequence: TGTGCCAGCAGTTACTCGAGGGCAGGGAGTCAGCCCCAGCATTTT. As protein: CASSYSRAGSQPQHF. The chain is built from TRBV6-5 and TRBJ1-5; possibly TRBD1 for D (5 bases). Trimming left V 0 bases short and J 6 bases short, with 12 bases between. The CDR3 is made up of 15 amino acids. CDR1 and CDR2 from the germline V gene are MNHEY and SVGAGI.